In this sample, the clone carrying this T cell receptor beta chain turned up once. Its antigen is undetermined. Repertoires were generated with immunoSEQ multiplex PCR, while TCRdb's copy carries only in-frame clones and drops some. Of 20,000 to 25,000 clones listed, 88% were seen once; the top ten hold over 20%. The data stem from a study of T cells in localized non-small cell lung cancer. Findings and caveats of the study: Among the tissues sampled, uninvolved adjacent lung had the highest T cell clonality, above tumor. The study detected a median around 61 of the top 100 tumor clones in adjacent lung. Sequencing was restricted to one tumor region; therefore, heterogeneity remains possible.

The V gene's germline CDR1 is SGHAT and CDR2 FQNNGV. The V end was cut by 1 base, the J end by 4 bases, with 13 bases between. This CDR3 comprises 15 residues. The chain joins TRBV11-2 to TRBJ1-1; D unclear. The sequenced sample was PBMCs, obtained before any cancer treatment. The receptor was derived from a man between 40 and 70 years old with stage II squamous cell lung carcinoma. The CDR3 coding sequence is TGTGCCAGCAGCTTAGGGCGTGAAGGGCTCACTGAAGCTTTCTTT. Its translation: CASSLGREGLTEAFF. The variable domain in full, completed from reference TRBV11-2 and TRBJ1-1, reads EAGVAQSPRYKIIEKRQSVAFWCNPISGHATLYWYQQILGQGPKLLIQFQNNGVVDDSQLPKDRFSAERLKGVDSTLKIQPAKLEDSAVYLCASSLGREGLTEAFFGQGTRLTVV.